A selection of T cell receptor beta chains follows, all from one sample in a study of T cell responses to AZD1222 COVID-19 vaccine. Generated by immunoSEQ multiplex PCR, the TCRdb table keeps only in-frame clones and is missing some. The sample includes 95,000 to 150,000 clones, roughly 90% of them seen just once. Sequenced material: peripheral blood, taken on day 0 of AZD1222 vaccination. The receptors derive from an adult in good health. CDR3s include the opening cysteine and the closing phenylalanine or tryptophan. Each record gives: CDR3 DNA, CDR3 protein, clone size, D gene, J gene, V gene. A D gene is named only where the DNA matches it firmly. Size is stated for part of the rows, as once, few or many counts, or as a class when the clone is expanded.

DNA: TGTGCCTGGAGGTTTTCGGTCTACGAGCAGTACTTC; CDR3: CAWRFSVYEQYF; size: NA; D: NA; J: TRBJ2-7; V: TRBV30
DNA: TGTGCCAGCAGTGACGGGCTTTCCAGGGAGACCCAGTACTTC; CDR3: CASSDGLSRETQYF; size: NA; D: NA; J: TRBJ2-5; V: TRBV6-1
DNA: TGCGCCAGCAGCCCGCGCTCCTGGACAGGGGGCGCGAAGGATGAGCAGTTCTTC; CDR3: CASSPRSWTGGAKDEQFF; size: NA; D: TRBD1; J: TRBJ2-1; V: TRBV4-1
DNA: TGTGCCAGCTCACAGCAGGGGGTAGATCAGCCCCAGCATTTT; CDR3: CASSQQGVDQPQHF; size: NA; D: TRBD1; J: TRBJ1-5; V: TRBV18
DNA: TGTGCCAGCAGCCAAGATCGGGACAGGAACACCGGGGAGCTGTTTTTT; CDR3: CASSQDRDRNTGELFF; size: NA; D: TRBD1; J: TRBJ2-2; V: TRBV4-2
DNA: TGTGCCAGCAGTCAGTGGGCTAAACCCGCCGATACGCAGTATTTT; CDR3: CASSQWAKPADTQYF; size: NA; D: NA; J: TRBJ2-3; V: TRBV28
DNA: TGTGCCAGCTCAGAGCTCGGGGCCGAGGGTGGCTACACCTTC; CDR3: CASSELGAEGGYTF; size: NA; D: NA; J: TRBJ1-2; V: TRBV18
DNA: TGTGCCAGCAGAGACAGGGACACAGATACGCAGTATTTT; CDR3: CASRDRDTDTQYF; size: NA; D: TRBD1; J: TRBJ2-3; V: TRBV12-3/TRBV12-4
DNA: TGTGCCAGCAGCTCGGGTGGAAGGCTTCAAGAGACCCAGTACTTC; CDR3: CASSSGGRLQETQYF; size: NA; D: NA; J: TRBJ2-5; V: TRBV7-8
DNA: TGTGCCAGCAGTTTCAGTTCCATGGGACTAGCGGGAGGGTTTGAGCAGTTCTTC; CDR3: CASSFSSMGLAGGFEQFF; size: NA; D: TRBD2; J: TRBJ2-1; V: TRBV27
DNA: TGTGCCAGCAGTTACTCGGGCCTCGGCGGAAACACCATATATTTT; CDR3: CASSYSGLGGNTIYF; size: NA; D: NA; J: TRBJ1-3; V: TRBV6-5
DNA: TGTGCCACCAGTGATTCCCGGACTCGGTTGGATACGCAGTATTTT; CDR3: CATSDSRTRLDTQYF; size: NA; D: NA; J: TRBJ2-3; V: TRBV24-1
DNA: TGTGCCAGCAGCCCGATAACGCAGGGGGGGGCAACTAATGAAAAACTGTTTTTT; CDR3: CASSPITQGGATNEKLFF; size: NA; D: TRBD1; J: TRBJ1-4; V: TRBV4-2
DNA: TGTGCCAGCAGCGTAGGTCCTGAGGCCTACGAGCAGTACTTC; CDR3: CASSVGPEAYEQYF; size: NA; D: NA; J: TRBJ2-7; V: TRBV9
DNA: TGTGCCAGCAGCTTAATAGGCGGGGAGCTGTTTTTT; CDR3: CASSLIGGELFF; size: once; D: NA; J: TRBJ2-2; V: TRBV7-2
DNA: TGTGCCAGTAGTACCAGGGGAAACACCATATATTTT; CDR3: CASSTRGNTIYF; size: NA; D: NA; J: TRBJ1-3; V: TRBV19
DNA: TGTGCCAGCAGCCAATCTTTAGGGACAGGGATTGGCTACACCTTC; CDR3: CASSQSLGTGIGYTF; size: once; D: TRBD1; J: TRBJ1-2; V: TRBV16
DNA: TGCAGTGCTAGTGAGGGTCCGGACTATGGCTACACCTTC; CDR3: CSASEGPDYGYTF; size: NA; D: NA; J: TRBJ1-2; V: TRBV20-1
DNA: TGTGCCTGGACTCCGTCAGGGATCACTGAAGCTTTCTTT; CDR3: CAWTPSGITEAFF; size: NA; D: NA; J: TRBJ1-1; V: TRBV30
DNA: TGTGCCAGCAGCGGCACCTACGAGCAGTACTTC; CDR3: CASSGTYEQYF; size: NA; D: NA; J: TRBJ2-7; V: TRBV7-9
DNA: TGTGCCAGCAGCCCCGGAGTACGCAATGAGCAGTTCTTC; CDR3: CASSPGVRNEQFF; size: NA; D: NA; J: TRBJ2-1; V: TRBV13
DNA: TGTGCCAGCACCCCGTACAGTAATGAGCAGTTCTTC; CDR3: CASTPYSNEQFF; size: NA; D: NA; J: TRBJ2-1; V: TRBV2
DNA: TGTGCCAGCAGCCAGGGACAAGGCACCTACGAGCAGTACTTC; CDR3: CASSQGQGTYEQYF; size: NA; D: NA; J: TRBJ2-7; V: TRBV5-6
DNA: TGCAGCGTTTCCGGGACAGGGTATGGCTACACCTTC; CDR3: CSVSGTGYGYTF; size: NA; D: TRBD1; J: TRBJ1-2; V: TRBV29-1
DNA: TGTGCCAGTAGTACGGGGACAGTGGAAGAGCAGTACTTC; CDR3: CASSTGTVEEQYF; size: NA; D: TRBD1; J: TRBJ2-7; V: TRBV19
DNA: TGTGCCAGCAGTCCGGGAGGAGGACAGGGGAATAGGTACGAGCAGTACTTC; CDR3: CASSPGGGQGNRYEQYF; size: NA; D: TRBD1; J: TRBJ2-7; V: TRBV7-8
DNA: TGTGCCTGGAGTCGGAGGCTCGGGGGCTCGGAGAATTCACCCCTCCACTTT; CDR3: CAWSRRLGGSENSPLHF; size: few; D: NA; J: TRBJ1-6; V: TRBV30
DNA: TGTGCCAGCAGCCTCTCCCCCCCTACAGGGAAGCAACCCCTCCACTTT; CDR3: CASSLSPPTGKQPLHF; size: NA; D: NA; J: TRBJ1-6; V: TRBV7-2
DNA: TGTGCCAGCAGCTTGGCGCTGGGGCCCGGGGAGCTGTTTTTT; CDR3: CASSLALGPGELFF; size: once; D: NA; J: TRBJ2-2; V: TRBV5-8
DNA: TGTGCCAGCAGTCAAACTTACGGGACTAGCGGCTACGAGCAGTACTTC; CDR3: CASSQTYGTSGYEQYF; size: NA; D: TRBD2; J: TRBJ2-7; V: TRBV27
DNA: TGCGCCAGCAGTGATGGTTCAGGCACCGGGGAGCTGTTTTTT; CDR3: CASSDGSGTGELFF; size: NA; D: NA; J: TRBJ2-2; V: TRBV10-1
DNA: TGTGCCAGCACGAGCTCCTATAATTCACCCCTCCACTTT; CDR3: CASTSSYNSPLHF; size: NA; D: NA; J: TRBJ1-6; V: TRBV11-2
DNA: TGTGCCAGCACTCTCGCCACGGGTGGGTGGAACACTGAAGCTTTCTTT; CDR3: CASTLATGGWNTEAFF; size: NA; D: NA; J: TRBJ1-1; V: TRBV7-8
DNA: TGTGCCAGCAGTGGGCGGGAGGTTAGCACAGATACGCAGTATTTT; CDR3: CASSGREVSTDTQYF; size: NA; D: TRBD2; J: TRBJ2-3; V: TRBV27
DNA: TGTGCCAGCAGTTTGGGACAGGTCTACGAGCAGTACTTC; CDR3: CASSLGQVYEQYF; size: NA; D: TRBD1; J: TRBJ2-7; V: TRBV6-5
DNA: TGTGCCAGCAGTTCCCCCGGGACAGGGGAGTACGAGCAGTACTTC; CDR3: CASSSPGTGEYEQYF; size: NA; D: TRBD1; J: TRBJ2-7; V: TRBV28
DNA: TGTGCCAGCAGCTTGGGACGCCTTTACAATGAGCAGTTCTTC; CDR3: CASSLGRLYNEQFF; size: NA; D: NA; J: TRBJ2-1; V: TRBV5-6
DNA: TGTGCCAGCAGCTTAGGGGACAGACAGGGAAATGAAAAACTGTTTTTT; CDR3: CASSLGDRQGNEKLFF; size: NA; D: TRBD1; J: TRBJ1-4; V: TRBV7-8
DNA: TGTGCCAGCAGCCAACGAAGGGCTAACACCGGGGAGCTGTTTTTT; CDR3: CASSQRRANTGELFF; size: NA; D: NA; J: TRBJ2-2; V: TRBV11-2